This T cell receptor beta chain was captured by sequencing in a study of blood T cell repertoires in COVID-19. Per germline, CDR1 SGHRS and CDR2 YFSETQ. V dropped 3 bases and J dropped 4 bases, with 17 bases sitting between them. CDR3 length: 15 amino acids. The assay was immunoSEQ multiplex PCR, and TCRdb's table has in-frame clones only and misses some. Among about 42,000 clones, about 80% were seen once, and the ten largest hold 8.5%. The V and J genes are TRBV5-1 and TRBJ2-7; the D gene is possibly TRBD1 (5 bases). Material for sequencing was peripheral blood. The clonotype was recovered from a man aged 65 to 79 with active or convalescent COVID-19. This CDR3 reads CASSSTVSATYEQYF. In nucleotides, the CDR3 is TGCGCCAGCAGCTCGACAGTCTCGGCCACGTACGAGCAGTACTTC.